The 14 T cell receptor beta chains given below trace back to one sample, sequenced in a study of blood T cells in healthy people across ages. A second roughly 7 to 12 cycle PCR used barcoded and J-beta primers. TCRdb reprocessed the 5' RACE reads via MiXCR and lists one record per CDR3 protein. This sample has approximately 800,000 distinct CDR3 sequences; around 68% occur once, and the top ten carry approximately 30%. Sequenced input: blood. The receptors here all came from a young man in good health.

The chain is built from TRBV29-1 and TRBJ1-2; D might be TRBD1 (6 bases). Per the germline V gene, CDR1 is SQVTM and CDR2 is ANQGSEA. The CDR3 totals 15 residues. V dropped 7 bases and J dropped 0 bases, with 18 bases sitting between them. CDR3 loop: CSATTGRFTNYGYTF. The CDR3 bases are TGCAGCGCCACGACAGGAAGATTTACTAACTATGGCTACACCTTC.

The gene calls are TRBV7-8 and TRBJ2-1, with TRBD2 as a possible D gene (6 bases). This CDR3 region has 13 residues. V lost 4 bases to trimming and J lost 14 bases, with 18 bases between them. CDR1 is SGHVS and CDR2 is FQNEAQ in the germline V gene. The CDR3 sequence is CASSSLNLAKKFF. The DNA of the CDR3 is TGTGCCAGCAGCTCCCTCAACCTAGCGAAGAAGTTCTTC.

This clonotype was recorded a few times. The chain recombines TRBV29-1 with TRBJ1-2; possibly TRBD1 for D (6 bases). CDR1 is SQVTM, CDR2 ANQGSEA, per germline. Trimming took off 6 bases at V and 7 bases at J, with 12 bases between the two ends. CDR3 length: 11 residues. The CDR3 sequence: CSVFQGSGYTF. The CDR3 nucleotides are TGCAGCGTATTTCAGGGGAGTGGCTACACCTTC.

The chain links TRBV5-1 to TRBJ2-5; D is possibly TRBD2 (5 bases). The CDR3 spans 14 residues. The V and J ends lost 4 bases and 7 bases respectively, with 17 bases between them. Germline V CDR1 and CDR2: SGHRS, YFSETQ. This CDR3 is CASSASSLAGTQYF. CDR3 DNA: TGCGCCAGCAGCGCCTCGAGCCTGGCGGGGACCCAGTACTTC.

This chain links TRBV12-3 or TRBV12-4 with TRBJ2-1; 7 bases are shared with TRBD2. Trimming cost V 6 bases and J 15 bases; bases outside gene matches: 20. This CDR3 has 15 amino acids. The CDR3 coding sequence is TGTGCCAGCAGCCATCAAGCGGGACCCTTTATTGGTTTGTTCTTC. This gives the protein CASSHQAGPFIGLFF.

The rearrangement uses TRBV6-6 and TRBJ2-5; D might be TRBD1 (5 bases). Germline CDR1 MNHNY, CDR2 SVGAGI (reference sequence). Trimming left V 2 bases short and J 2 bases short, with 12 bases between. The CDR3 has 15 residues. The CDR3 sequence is CASSYRSGRQETQYF. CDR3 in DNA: TGTGCCAGCAGTTACAGGTCAGGGCGACAAGAGACCCAGTACTTC.

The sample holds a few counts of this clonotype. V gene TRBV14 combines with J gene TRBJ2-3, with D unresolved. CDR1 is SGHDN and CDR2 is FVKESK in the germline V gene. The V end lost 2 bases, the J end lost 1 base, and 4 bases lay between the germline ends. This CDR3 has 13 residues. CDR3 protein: CASSQKGTDTQYF. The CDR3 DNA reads TGTGCCAGCAGCCAAAAGGGCACAGATACGCAGTATTTT.

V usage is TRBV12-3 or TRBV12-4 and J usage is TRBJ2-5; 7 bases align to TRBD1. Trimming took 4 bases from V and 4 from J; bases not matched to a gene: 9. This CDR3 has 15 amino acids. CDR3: CASSWVGTALETQYF. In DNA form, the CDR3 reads TGTGCCAGCAGTTGGGTGGGGACAGCTTTAGAGACCCAGTACTTC.

CDR3 protein: CASSQAPSGAHYNEQFF. CDR3 coding DNA: TGCGCCAGCAGCCAAGCACCAAGCGGGGCGCACTACAATGAGCAGTTCTTC. This rearrangement joins TRBV4-3 to TRBJ2-1, with TRBD2 matching 7 bases. CDR3 length equals 17 residues. J lost 3 bases, V lost 1 base, and 9 bases had no gene match. Germline V gene sequence: CDR1 LGHNA, CDR2 YSLEER.

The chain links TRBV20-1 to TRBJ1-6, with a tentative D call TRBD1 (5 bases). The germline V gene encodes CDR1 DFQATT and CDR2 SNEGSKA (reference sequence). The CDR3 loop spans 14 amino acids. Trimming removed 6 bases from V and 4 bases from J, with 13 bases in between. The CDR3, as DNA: TGCAGTGCAACCCGACAGTATTATAATTCACCCCTCCACTTT. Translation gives CSATRQYYNSPLHF.

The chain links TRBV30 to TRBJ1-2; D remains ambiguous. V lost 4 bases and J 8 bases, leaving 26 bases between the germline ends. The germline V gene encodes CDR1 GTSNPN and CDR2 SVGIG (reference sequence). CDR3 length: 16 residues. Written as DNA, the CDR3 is TGTGCCTGGATTTCTCAGAGTCTGGGTCTTTTGAGAGGCTACACCTTC. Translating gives CAWISQSLGLLRGYTF. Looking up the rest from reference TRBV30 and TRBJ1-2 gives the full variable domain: SQTIHQWPATLVQPVGSPLSLECTVEGTSNPNLYWYRQAAGRGLQLLFYSVGIGQISSEVPQNLSASRPQDRQFILSSKKLLLSDSGFYLCAWISQSLGLLRGYTFGSGTRLTVV.

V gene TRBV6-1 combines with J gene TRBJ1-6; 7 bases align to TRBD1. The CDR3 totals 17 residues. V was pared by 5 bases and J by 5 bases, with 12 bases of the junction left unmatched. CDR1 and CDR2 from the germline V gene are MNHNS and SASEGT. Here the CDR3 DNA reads TGTGCCAGCAGTACAAACAGGGGAGTTTGGGATAATTCACCCCTCCACTTT. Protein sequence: CASSTNRGVWDNSPLHF.

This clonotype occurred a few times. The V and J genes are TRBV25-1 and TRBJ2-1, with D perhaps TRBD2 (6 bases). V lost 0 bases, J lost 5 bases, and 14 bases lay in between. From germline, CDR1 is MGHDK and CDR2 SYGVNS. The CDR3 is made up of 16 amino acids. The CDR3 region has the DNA TGTGCCAGCAGTGAATATATTAGCGGTTCAAACAATGAGCAGTTCTTC. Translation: CASSEYISGSNNEQFF.

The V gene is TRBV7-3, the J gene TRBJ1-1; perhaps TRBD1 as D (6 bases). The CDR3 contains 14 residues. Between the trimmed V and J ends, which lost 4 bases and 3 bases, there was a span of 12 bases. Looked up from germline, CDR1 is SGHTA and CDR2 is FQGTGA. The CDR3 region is CASSSYRVHTEAFF. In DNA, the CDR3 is TGTGCCAGCAGCTCGTACAGGGTTCACACTGAAGCTTTCTTT.